The entry that follows covers one T cell receptor beta chain sequence. Its antigen is unknown. Assay: immunoSEQ multiplex PCR; the TCRdb copy retains only in-frame clones and omits some. The sample includes over 100,000 clones, approximately 92% of them seen just once. This sample was taken from a study of graft-versus-host responses after intestinal transplantation. Trimming pared 5 bases from V and 6 bases from J, leaving 15 bases between. The CDR3 is made up of 14 amino acids. CDR1 SGHRS and CDR2 YFSETQ come from the germline V gene. This chain connects TRBV5-1 to TRBJ2-1; TRBD1 might be the D (5 bases). Sample: unstimulated CD4+ T cells sorted from spleen or lymph node cells, taken before intestinal transplant. This TCR was sampled from a human donor who received an intestinal transplant. This chain's CDR3 is CASSPLGRGNEQFF. Here the CDR3 DNA reads TGCGCCAGCAGTCCCCTAGGAAGGGGCAATGAGCAGTTCTTC.